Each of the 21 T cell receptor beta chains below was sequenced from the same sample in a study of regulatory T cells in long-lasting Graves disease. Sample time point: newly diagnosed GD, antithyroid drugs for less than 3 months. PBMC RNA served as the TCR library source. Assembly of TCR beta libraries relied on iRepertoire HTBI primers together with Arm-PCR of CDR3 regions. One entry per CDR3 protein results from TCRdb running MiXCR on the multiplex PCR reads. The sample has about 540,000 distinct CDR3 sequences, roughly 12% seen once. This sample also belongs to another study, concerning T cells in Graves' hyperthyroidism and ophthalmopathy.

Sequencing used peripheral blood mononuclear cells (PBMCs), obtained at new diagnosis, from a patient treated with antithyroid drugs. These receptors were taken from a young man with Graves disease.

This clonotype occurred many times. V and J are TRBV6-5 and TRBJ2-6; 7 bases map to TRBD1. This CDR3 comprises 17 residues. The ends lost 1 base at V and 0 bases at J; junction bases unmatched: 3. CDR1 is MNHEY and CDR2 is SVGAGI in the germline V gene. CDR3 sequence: CASSYLAGGSGANVLTF. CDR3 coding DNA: TGTGCCAGCAGTTACTTGGCAGGGGGCTCTGGGGCCAACGTCCTGACTTTC.

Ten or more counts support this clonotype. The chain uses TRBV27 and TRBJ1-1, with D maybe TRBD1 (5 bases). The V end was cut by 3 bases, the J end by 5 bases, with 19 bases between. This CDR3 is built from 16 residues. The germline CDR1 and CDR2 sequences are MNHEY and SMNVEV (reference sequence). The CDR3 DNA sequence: TGTGCCAGCAGTTTCTACGTTGGGGGGGAGAGAACTGAAGCTTTCTTT. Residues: CASSFYVGGERTEAFF.

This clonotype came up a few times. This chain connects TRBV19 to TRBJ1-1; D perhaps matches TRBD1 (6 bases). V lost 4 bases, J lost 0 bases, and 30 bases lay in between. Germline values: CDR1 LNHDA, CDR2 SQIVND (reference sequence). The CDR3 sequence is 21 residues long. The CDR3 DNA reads TGTGCCAGTAGTAACCGGATGGGTTGGCGTGCAGGGGCCATCGTGAACACTGAAGCTTTCTTT. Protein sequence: CASSNRMGWRAGAIVNTEAFF.

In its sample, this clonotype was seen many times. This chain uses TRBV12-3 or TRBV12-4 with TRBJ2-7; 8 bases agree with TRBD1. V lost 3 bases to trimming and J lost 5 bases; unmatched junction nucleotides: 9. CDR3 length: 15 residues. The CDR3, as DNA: TGTGCCAGCAGTTTTGGGACAGGCGCTTCCGACGAGCAGTACTTC. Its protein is CASSFGTGASDEQYF.

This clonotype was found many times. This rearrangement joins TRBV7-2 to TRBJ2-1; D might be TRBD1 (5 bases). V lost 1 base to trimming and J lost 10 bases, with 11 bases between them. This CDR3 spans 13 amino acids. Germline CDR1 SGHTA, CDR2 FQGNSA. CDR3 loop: CASSLGTPSEQFF. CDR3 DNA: TGTGCCAGCAGCTTAGGGACACCTTCCGAGCAGTTCTTC.

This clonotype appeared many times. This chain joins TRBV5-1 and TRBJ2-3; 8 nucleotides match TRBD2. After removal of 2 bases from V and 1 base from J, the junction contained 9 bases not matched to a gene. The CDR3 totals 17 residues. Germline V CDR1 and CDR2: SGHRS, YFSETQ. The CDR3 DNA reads TGCGCCAGCAGCTTAACTCCCGGTAGCGGGGGCACAGATACGCAGTATTTT. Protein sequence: CASSLTPGSGGTDTQYF.

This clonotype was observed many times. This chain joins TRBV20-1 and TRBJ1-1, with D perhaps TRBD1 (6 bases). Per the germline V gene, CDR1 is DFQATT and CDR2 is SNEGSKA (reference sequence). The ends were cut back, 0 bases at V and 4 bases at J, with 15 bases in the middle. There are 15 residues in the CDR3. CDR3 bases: TGCAGTGCTAGAGATGGGTGGGGGGGGCGCACTGAAGCTTTCTTT. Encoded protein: CSARDGWGGRTEAFF.

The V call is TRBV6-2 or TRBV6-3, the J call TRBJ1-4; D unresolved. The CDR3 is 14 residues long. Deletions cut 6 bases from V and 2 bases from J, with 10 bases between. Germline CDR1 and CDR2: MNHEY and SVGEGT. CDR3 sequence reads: CASSREFTNEKLFF. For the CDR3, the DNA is TGTGCCAGCAGCCGGGAATTCACTAATGAAAAACTGTTTTTT.

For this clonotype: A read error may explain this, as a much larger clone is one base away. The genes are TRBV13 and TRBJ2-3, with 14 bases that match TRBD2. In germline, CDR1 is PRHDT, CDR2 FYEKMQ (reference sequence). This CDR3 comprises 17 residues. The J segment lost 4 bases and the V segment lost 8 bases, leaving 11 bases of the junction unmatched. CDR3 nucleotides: TGTGCCAGCGGCCCCTCCGGGACTAGCGGGAGAGCAGATACGCAGTATTTT. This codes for CASGPSGTSGRADTQYF.

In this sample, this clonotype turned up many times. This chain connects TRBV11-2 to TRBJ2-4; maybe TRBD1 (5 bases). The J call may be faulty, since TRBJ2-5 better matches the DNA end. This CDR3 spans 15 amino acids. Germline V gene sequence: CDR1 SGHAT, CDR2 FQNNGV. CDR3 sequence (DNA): TGTGCCAGCAGCTTAGGTTCCCAGGGCGAAAAGACCCAGTACTTC. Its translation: CASSLGSQGEKTQYF.

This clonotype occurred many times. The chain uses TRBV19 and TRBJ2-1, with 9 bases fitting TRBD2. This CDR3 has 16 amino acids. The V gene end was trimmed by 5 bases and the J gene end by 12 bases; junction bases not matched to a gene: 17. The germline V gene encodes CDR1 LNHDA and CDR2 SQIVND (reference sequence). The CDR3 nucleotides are TGTGCCAGTAGTCCCCCCCCTCGCGGGAGGGACTTGGGGCAGTTCTTC. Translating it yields CASSPPPRGRDLGQFF. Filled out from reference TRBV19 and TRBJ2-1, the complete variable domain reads DGGITQSPKYLFRKEGQNVTLSCEQNLNHDAMYWYRQDPGQGLRLIYYSQIVNDFQKGDIAEGYSVSREKKESFPLTVTSAQKNPTAFYLCASSPPPRGRDLGQFFGPGTRLTVL.

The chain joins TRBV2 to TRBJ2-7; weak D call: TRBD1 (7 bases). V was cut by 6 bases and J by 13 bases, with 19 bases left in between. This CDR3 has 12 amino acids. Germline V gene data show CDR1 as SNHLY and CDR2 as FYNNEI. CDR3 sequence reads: CASREGQFALYF. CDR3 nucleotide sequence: TGTGCCAGCAGGGAGGGACAGTTTGCCCTTTACTTC.

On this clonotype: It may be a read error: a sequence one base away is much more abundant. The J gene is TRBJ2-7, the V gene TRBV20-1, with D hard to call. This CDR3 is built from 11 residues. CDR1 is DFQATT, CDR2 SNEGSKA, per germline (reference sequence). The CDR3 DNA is TGCAGTGCGTCCGACTTCTACGAGCAGTCCTTC. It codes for CSASDFYEQSF.

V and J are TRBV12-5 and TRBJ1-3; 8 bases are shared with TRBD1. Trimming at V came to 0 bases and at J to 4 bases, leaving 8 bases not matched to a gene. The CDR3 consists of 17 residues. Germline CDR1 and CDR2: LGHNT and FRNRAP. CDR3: CASGLVGRGLAGNTIYF. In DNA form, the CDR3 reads TGTGCTAGTGGTTTGGTAGGCAGGGGGCTTGCGGGAAACACCATATATTTT.

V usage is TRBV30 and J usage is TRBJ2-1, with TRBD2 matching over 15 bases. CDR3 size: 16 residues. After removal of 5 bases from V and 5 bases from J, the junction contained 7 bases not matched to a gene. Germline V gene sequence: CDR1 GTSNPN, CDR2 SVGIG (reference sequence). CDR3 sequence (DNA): TGTGCCTGGGTCTGGACTAGCGGGAGGGCCGACAATGAGCAGTTCTTC. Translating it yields CAWVWTSGRADNEQFF. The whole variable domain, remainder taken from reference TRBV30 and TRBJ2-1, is SQTIHQWPATLVQPVGSPLSLECTVEGTSNPNLYWYRQAAGRGLQLLFYSVGIGQISSEVPQNLSASRPQDRQFILSSKKLLLSDSGFYLCAWVWTSGRADNEQFFGPGTRLTVL.

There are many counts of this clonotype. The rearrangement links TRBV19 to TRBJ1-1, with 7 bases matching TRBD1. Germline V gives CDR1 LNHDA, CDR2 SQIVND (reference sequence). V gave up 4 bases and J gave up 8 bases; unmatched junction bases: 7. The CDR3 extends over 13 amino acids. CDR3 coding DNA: TGTGCCAGTAGTACCGGACAGGCCTACGAAGCTTTCTTT. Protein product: CASSTGQAYEAFF. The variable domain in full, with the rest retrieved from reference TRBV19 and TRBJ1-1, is DGGITQSPKYLFRKEGQNVTLSCEQNLNHDAMYWYRQDPGQGLRLIYYSQIVNDFQKGDIAEGYSVSREKKESFPLTVTSAQKNPTAFYLCASSTGQAYEAFFGQGTRLTVV.

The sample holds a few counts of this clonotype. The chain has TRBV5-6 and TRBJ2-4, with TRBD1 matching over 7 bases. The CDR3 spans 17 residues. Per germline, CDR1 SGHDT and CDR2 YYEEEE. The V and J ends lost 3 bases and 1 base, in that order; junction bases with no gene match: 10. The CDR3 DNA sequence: TGTGCCAGCAGCTGGCGGTCCGCGACAGGGGCCAAAAACATTCAGTACTTC. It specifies CASSWRSATGAKNIQYF.

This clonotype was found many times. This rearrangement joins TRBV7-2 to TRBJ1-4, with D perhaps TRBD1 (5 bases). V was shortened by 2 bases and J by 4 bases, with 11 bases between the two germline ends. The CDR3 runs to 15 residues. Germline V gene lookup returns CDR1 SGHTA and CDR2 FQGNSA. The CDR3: CASSLFGTGNEKLFF. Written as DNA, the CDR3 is TGTGCCAGCAGCTTATTTGGGACGGGTAATGAAAAACTGTTTTTT.

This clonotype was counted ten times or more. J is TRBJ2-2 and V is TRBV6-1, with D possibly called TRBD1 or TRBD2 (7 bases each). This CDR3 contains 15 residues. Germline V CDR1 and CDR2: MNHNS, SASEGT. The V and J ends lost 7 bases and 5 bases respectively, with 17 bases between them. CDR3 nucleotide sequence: TGTGCCAGCATTCAGGGGGGGCAGGGGACCGGGGAGCTGTTTTTT. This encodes CASIQGGQGTGELFF.

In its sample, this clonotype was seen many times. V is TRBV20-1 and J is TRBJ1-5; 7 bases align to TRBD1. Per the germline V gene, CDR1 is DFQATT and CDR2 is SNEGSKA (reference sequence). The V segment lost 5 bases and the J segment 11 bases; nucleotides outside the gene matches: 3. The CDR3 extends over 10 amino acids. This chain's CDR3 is CSAGDSTQHF. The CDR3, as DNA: TGCAGTGCTGGGGACAGTACCCAGCATTTT.

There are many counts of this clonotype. The CDR3 reads CASSQELGTGEFF. CDR3 nucleotides: TGTGCCAGCAGCCAAGAGCTGGGGACAGGGGAGTTCTTC. V gene TRBV14 combines with J gene TRBJ2-1; 10 bases line up with TRBD1. This CDR3 region has 13 residues. The germline gives CDR1 SGHDN, CDR2 FVKESK. V was pared by 0 bases and J by 14 bases, with 4 bases of the junction left unmatched.